The 30 T cell receptor beta chains below were found in one sample sequenced in a study of STAT5B mutations in CD4+ large granular lymphocyte leukemia. The repertoire was sequenced with immunoSEQ multiplex PCR; TCRdb's copy has only in-frame clones and lacks some. This table holds some 21,000 clones, approximately 70% found once. Sequencing was done on a sample of CD4+ T cells from blood buffy coats. The receptors shown here come from a human donor in good health.

The chain employs TRBV11-1 and TRBJ2-7; D may be TRBD2 (5 bases). V was pared by 1 base and J by 5 bases, with 12 bases between. The germline V gene has CDR1 SGHAT and CDR2 FQDESV (reference sequence). This CDR3 region has 14 residues. The CDR3, as DNA: TGTGCCAGCAGCTTAGAACGGGGAACCCACGAGCAGTACTTC. Translating gives CASSLERGTHEQYF.

The V and J genes are TRBV28 and TRBJ2-7; D gene unclear. Trimming removed 7 bases at V and 2 bases at J, with 18 bases between. This CDR3 spans 15 amino acids. Germline V gives CDR1 MDHEN, CDR2 SYDVKM. For the CDR3, the DNA is TGTGCCAGCACCAACAACCGGGCCAACACCTACGAGCAGTACTTC. Protein sequence: CASTNNRANTYEQYF. Full variable domain (remainder filled in from reference TRBV28 and TRBJ2-7): DVKVTQSSRYLVKRTGEKVFLECVQDMDHENMFWYRQDPGLGLRLIYFSYDVKMKEKGDIPEGYSVSREKKERFSLILESASTNQTSMYLCASTNNRANTYEQYFGPGTRLTVT.

The CDR3 DNA is TGTGCCAGCACCTCGACGGGACGGGTGGCACCTGGAAACACCATATATTTT. Its translation: CASTSTGRVAPGNTIYF. This chain links TRBV5-6 with TRBJ1-3, with D maybe TRBD1 (5 bases). V was cut by 6 bases and J by 2 bases, with 21 bases left in between. Germline-derived CDR1 and CDR2 are SGHDT and YYEEEE. This CDR3 has 17 amino acids.

This clone was seen a handful of times. Here the CDR3 reads CASSPLRTGDGYTF. The CDR3 DNA is TGTGCCAGCTCACCACTTCGGACGGGGGACGGCTACACCTTC. This chain links TRBV18 with TRBJ1-2; tentative D call: TRBD1 (5 bases). Germline CDR1 reads KGHSH; CDR2 reads LQKENI. Between the trimmed V and J ends, which lost 1 base and 8 bases, there was a span of 14 bases. The CDR3 is 14 amino acids.

V and J are TRBV5-1 and TRBJ1-6; no clear D gene. The V gene's germline CDR1 is SGHRS and CDR2 YFSETQ. Trimming stripped 2 bases from V and 7 bases from J, with 10 bases between. The CDR3 consists of 14 residues. The CDR3 loop is CASSFSGGNSPLHF. The CDR3 bases are TGCGCCAGCAGCTTTTCGGGCGGAAATTCACCCCTCCACTTT.

The V call is TRBV6-6, the J call TRBJ2-2; D is uncertain. Trimming removed 0 bases at V and 10 bases at J, with 9 bases between. The CDR3 runs to 13 residues. CDR1 is MNHNY, CDR2 SVGAGI, per germline (reference sequence). The CDR3: CASSYSRPVELFF. CDR3 DNA sequence: TGTGCCAGCAGTTACTCAAGGCCCGTGGAGCTGTTTTTT.

The chain combines TRBV6-1 with TRBJ2-3; the match to TRBD1 covers 10 bases. V lost 4 bases and J lost 6; bases outside the gene matches: 7. From germline, CDR1 is MNHNS and CDR2 SASEGT. This CDR3 comprises 15 residues. The CDR3 nucleotides read TGTGCCAGCAGTGTGGGACAGGGGAGGTGGGATACGCAGTATTTT. It translates to CASSVGQGRWDTQYF.

The chain is built from TRBV11-1 and TRBJ2-5, with D perhaps TRBD1 (6 bases). CDR1 is SGHAT, CDR2 FQDESV, per germline (reference sequence). V lost 2 bases, J lost 1 base, and 8 bases lay in between. The CDR3 runs 14 residues. CDR3 protein: CASSLMTGQETQYF. In DNA form, the CDR3 reads TGTGCCAGCAGCTTAATGACAGGCCAAGAGACCCAGTACTTC. Full variable domain (rest looked up from reference TRBV11-1 and TRBJ2-5): EAEVAQSPRYKITEKSQAVAFWCDPISGHATLYWYRQILGQGPELLVQFQDESVVDDSQLPKDRFSAERLKGVDSTLKIQPAELGDSAMYLCASSLMTGQETQYFGPGTRLLVL.

The rearrangement uses TRBV12-2 and TRBJ1-2; the table's D call, TRBD1, was not checked against the DNA. TRBV12-2 is termed a pseudogene. The CDR3 loop spans 15 amino acids. The CDR3 DNA reads TGTGCAAGTCGCTCCCGACTCAGGGAAAACTATGGCTACACCTTC. Translating it yields CASRSRLRENYGYTF.

V gene TRBV25-1 combines with J gene TRBJ2-1, with 8 nucleotides matching TRBD1. With V trimmed by 2 bases and J by 7 bases, 7 bases remained unmatched. The CDR3 is made up of 15 amino acids. Germline CDR1 is MGHDK and CDR2 is SYGVNS. For the CDR3, the DNA is TGTGCCAGCAGTGAAGTCCAGGGGGCGAAAAATGAGCAGTTCTTC. Its protein is CASSEVQGAKNEQFF.

The rearrangement joins TRBV7-8 to TRBJ2-5; D gene ambiguous. Germline CDR1 SGHVS, CDR2 FQNEAQ. There are 12 residues in the CDR3. With 3 bases removed from V and 2 bases from J, the gap between germline ends came to 4 bases. For the CDR3, the DNA is TGTGCCAGCAGCTTGGGGCAAGAGACCCAGTACTTC. Encoded protein: CASSLGQETQYF.

Only a few counts were recorded for this clone. This chain uses TRBV18 with TRBJ2-7; TRBD2 aligns across 13 bases. Germline V gene data show CDR1 as KGHSH and CDR2 as LQKENI. The CDR3 covers 15 residues. V dropped 4 bases and J dropped 5; count of bases not matched to a gene: 5. The CDR3 reads CASSRGLAGSNEQYF. CDR3 DNA sequence: TGTGCCAGCTCACGGGGACTAGCGGGATCAAACGAGCAGTACTTC.

The chain joins TRBV4-2 to TRBJ2-5, with 10 bases identical to TRBD1. The germline gives CDR1 LGHNA, CDR2 YNFKEQ. This CDR3 has 15 amino acids. With 0 bases clipped from V and 9 bases from J, the junction kept 7 bases outside the gene matches. The CDR3 sequence: CASSQEGQGKWAQYF. CDR3 in DNA: TGTGCCAGCAGCCAAGAGGGACAGGGGAAATGGGCCCAGTACTTC.

This clone was seen a handful of times. The rearrangement joins TRBV18 to TRBJ2-4, with D possibly TRBD1 on 5 matching bases. The CDR3 is 15 residues long. Germline CDR1 reads KGHSH; CDR2 reads LQKENI. Trimming shortened V by 2 bases and J by 0 bases, and 8 bases separated the two germline ends. CDR3 protein: CASSPDSLAKNIQYF. DNA for the CDR3: TGTGCCAGCTCACCAGACAGCCTAGCCAAAAACATTCAGTACTTC.

The sample holds a few counts of this clone. The gene calls are TRBV6-5 and TRBJ1-6; possibly TRBD1 for D (6 bases). CDR1 is MNHEY, CDR2 SVGAGI, per germline. The CDR3 has 15 residues. Deletions cut 6 bases from V and 7 bases from J, with 16 bases between. CDR3 protein: CASSPTQGWNSPLHF. CDR3 DNA: TGTGCCAGCAGCCCGACCCAGGGGTGGAATTCACCCCTCCACTTT.

The chain has TRBV6-6 and TRBJ1-2; D possibly corresponds to TRBD1 (6 bases). The CDR3 covers 14 residues. Germline assignment: CDR1 MNHNY and CDR2 SVGAGI (reference sequence). The germline V and J ends were trimmed by 4 bases and 5 bases, with 14 bases remaining between them. In DNA, the CDR3 is TGTGCCAGCAGTTTCCCCGGGACACTATATGGCTACACCTTC. It yields the protein CASSFPGTLYGYTF.

V and J are TRBV13 and TRBJ2-2; 8 bases are shared with TRBD2. This CDR3 comprises 16 residues. Germline loops: CDR1 PRHDT, CDR2 FYEKMQ (reference sequence). V was clipped by 0 bases and J by 2 bases; unmatched bases: 2. This chain's CDR3 is CASSLGLAVNTGELFF. For the CDR3, the DNA is TGTGCCAGCAGCTTAGGACTAGCGGTCAACACCGGGGAGCTGTTTTTT.

The chain couples TRBV28 to TRBJ1-1; D ambiguous. V lost 5 bases and J 11 bases, leaving 15 bases between the germline ends. Germline V gene data show CDR1 as MDHEN and CDR2 as SYDVKM. The CDR3 contains 12 residues. CDR3: CASSLPKGRAFF. In nucleotides, the CDR3 is TGTGCCAGCAGTCTGCCGAAGGGTCGGGCTTTCTTT.

The rearrangement uses TRBV1 and TRBJ1-5. TRBV1 is a pseudogene. The CDR3 runs to 14 residues. The CDR3 protein is CTSSAGLLGQPQHF. For the CDR3, the DNA is TGCACCAGCAGCGCAGGACTGCTGGGACAGCCCCAGCATTTT.

The V gene is TRBV11-2, the J gene TRBJ1-2; no firm D call. V lost 1 base and J 2 bases, leaving 5 bases between the germline ends. Germline-derived CDR1 and CDR2 are SGHAT and FQNNGV. The CDR3 length is 13 residues. CDR3 loop: CASSLVQNYGYTF. The CDR3 coding sequence is TGTGCCAGCAGCTTAGTACAGAACTATGGCTACACCTTC. The entire variable domain, with the rest obtained from reference TRBV11-2 and TRBJ1-2, is as follows: EAGVAQSPRYKIIEKRQSVAFWCNPISGHATLYWYQQILGQGPKLLIQFQNNGVVDDSQLPKDRFSAERLKGVDSTLKIQPAKLEDSAVYLCASSLVQNYGYTFGSGTRLTVV.

The chain combines TRBV12-5 with TRBJ1-5, with 7 bases identical to TRBD1. Germline V gives CDR1 LGHNT, CDR2 FRNRAP. This CDR3 is 19 amino acids long. V trimming: 0 bases; J trimming: 0 bases; junction bases outside the gene matches: 11. The CDR3 nucleotides read TGTGCTAGTGGTTTGGTACTGCGGGACAGTTTTTCTAGCAATCAGCCCCAGCATTTT. Encoded protein: CASGLVLRDSFSSNQPQHF.

The CDR3 region is CASSFRTGTTGADTEAFF. CDR3 coding DNA: TGTGCCAGCAGCTTTAGGACCGGGACCACAGGGGCCGACACTGAAGCTTTCTTT. The chain combines TRBV7-9 with TRBJ1-1; 7 bases map to TRBD1. With 3 bases clipped from V and 3 bases from J, the junction kept 16 bases outside the gene matches. The germline V gene has CDR1 SEHNR and CDR2 FQNEAQ (reference sequence). The CDR3 has 18 amino acids. The full variable domain, in which reference TRBV7-9 and TRBJ1-1 provide the parts outside the CDR3, is DTGVSQNPRHKITKRGQNVTFRCDPISEHNRLYWYRQTLGQGPEFLTYFQNEAQLEKSRLLSDRFSAERPKGSFSTLEIQRTEQGDSAMYLCASSFRTGTTGADTEAFFGQGTRLTVV.

This clone turned up a few times. The rearrangement joins TRBV5-1 to TRBJ2-1; the D is unclear. The CDR3 runs 11 residues. V was trimmed by 5 bases and J by 9 bases, leaving 9 bases between them. Germline CDR1 SGHRS, CDR2 YFSETQ. The CDR3 loop reads CASSYRSEQFF. The DNA for the CDR3 is TGCGCCAGCAGTTATAGGAGTGAGCAGTTCTTC. Full variable domain (outside the CDR3, taken from reference TRBV5-1 and TRBJ2-1): KAGVTQTPRYLIKTRGQQVTLSCSPISGHRSVSWYQQTPGQGLQFLFEYFSETQRNKGNFPGRFSGRQFSNSRSEMNVSTLELGDSALYLCASSYRSEQFFGPGTRLTVL.

V is TRBV21-1 and J is TRBJ2-4; the D segment call TRBD2 is taken from the table without a DNA check. TRBV21-1 is noted as a pseudogene. This CDR3 is 16 amino acids long. In DNA form, the CDR3 reads TGTGCCAGCAGCAAAGTAGGGAGTTCAGCCAAAAACATTCAGTACTTC. Translation gives CASSKVGSSAKNIQYF.

V and J are TRBV7-2 and TRBJ2-7; D is ambiguous. Germline V gene data show CDR1 as SGHTA and CDR2 as FQGNSA. This CDR3 has 13 residues. Trimming shortened V by 0 bases and J by 3 bases, and 6 bases separated the two germline ends. The CDR3 DNA sequence: TGTGCCAGCAGCTTAGCGATCGGCTACGAGCAGTACTTC. It codes for CASSLAIGYEQYF.

CDR3 nucleotides: TGTGCCAGCAGCGCCCCGAGCTCCTACGAGCAGTACTTC. Amino acids: CASSAPSSYEQYF. The V gene is TRBV11-2, the J gene TRBJ2-7, with D unclear. This CDR3 region has 13 residues. Germline V CDR1 and CDR2: SGHAT, FQNNGV. Deletions cut 5 bases from V and 0 bases from J, with 8 bases between.

The chain uses TRBV4-1 and TRBJ2-7, with TRBD2 matching 9 bases. J gave up 4 bases and V 0 bases, and 7 bases lay outside the gene matches. Germline V CDR1 and CDR2: MGHRA, YSYEKL. This CDR3 comprises 16 residues. The CDR3 protein is CASSQDGGGARYEQYF. Here the CDR3 DNA reads TGCGCCAGCAGCCAAGATGGCGGGGGGGCCAGGTACGAGCAGTACTTC.

This chain links TRBV5-4 with TRBJ2-1; D might be TRBD1 (6 bases). With 4 bases removed from V and 0 bases from J, the gap between germline ends came to 14 bases. In germline, CDR1 is SGHNT, CDR2 YYREEE (reference sequence). CDR3 length: 16 amino acids. The CDR3 is CASSKRTGSSYNEQFF. CDR3 DNA: TGTGCCAGCAGCAAAAGAACAGGGAGCTCCTACAATGAGCAGTTCTTC.

This chain links TRBV19 with TRBJ2-7; a possible D gene is TRBD2 (5 bases). Germline V gene data show CDR1 as LNHDA and CDR2 as SQIVND (reference sequence). Trimming cost V 3 bases and J 0 bases, with 12 bases left between them. This CDR3 spans 15 amino acids. The CDR3 coding sequence is TGTGCCAGTAGTATTCAAGCGGTTTCCTCCTACGAGCAGTACTTC. This sequence encodes CASSIQAVSSYEQYF.

This clone was counted only a few times. The chain links TRBV7-2 to TRBJ2-2; the D gene is possibly TRBD1 (6 bases). The CDR3 consists of 19 residues. The V and J ends lost 2 bases and 0 bases respectively, with 19 bases between them. CDR1 is SGHTA, CDR2 FQGNSA, per germline. CDR3 coding DNA: TGTGCCAGCAGCTTAAGGCCCGCCGACAGGAAGTCGAACACCGGGGAGCTGTTTTTT. Residues: CASSLRPADRKSNTGELFF.